This TCR beta chain was identified in a study of PD-1 blockade in mismatch repair-deficient tumors. Generated by immunoSEQ multiplex PCR, the TCRdb table keeps only in-frame clones and is missing some. The sample holds 120,000 or so clones, roughly nine tenths seen once. This CDR3 comprises 15 residues. CDR1 is MDHEN and CDR2 is SYDVKM in the germline V gene. V lost 11 bases to trimming and J lost 4 bases; unmatched junction nucleotides: 12. The V call is TRBV28, the J call TRBJ2-2, with TRBD1 identical over 8 bases. This receptor was taken from an adult with mismatch repair-deficient cancer. The sample consisted of peripheral blood, taken 44 weeks after starting pembrolizumab. CDR3 sequence (DNA): TGTGCCGGCCGACAGGGCAGGGGGCTCACCGGGGAGCTGTTTTTT. Translating it yields CAGRQGRGLTGELFF.